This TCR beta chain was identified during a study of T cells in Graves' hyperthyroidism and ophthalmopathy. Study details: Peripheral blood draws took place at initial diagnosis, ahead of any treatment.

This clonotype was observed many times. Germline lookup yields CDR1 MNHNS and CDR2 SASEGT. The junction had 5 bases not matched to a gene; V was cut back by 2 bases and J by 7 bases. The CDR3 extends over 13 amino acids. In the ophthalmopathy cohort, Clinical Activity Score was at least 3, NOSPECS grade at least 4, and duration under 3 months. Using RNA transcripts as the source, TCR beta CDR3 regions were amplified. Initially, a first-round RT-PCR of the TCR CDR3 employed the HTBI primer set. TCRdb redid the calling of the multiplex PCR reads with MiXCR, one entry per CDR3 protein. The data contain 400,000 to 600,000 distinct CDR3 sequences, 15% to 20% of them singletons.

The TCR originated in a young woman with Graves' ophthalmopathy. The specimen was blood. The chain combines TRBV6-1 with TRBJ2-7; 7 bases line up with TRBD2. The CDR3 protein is CASSEIWTSEQYF. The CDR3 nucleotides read TGTGCCAGCAGTGAAATTTGGACTAGTGAGCAGTACTTC.